This entry lists 18 T cell receptor beta chains sequenced from one sample in a study of blood T cell repertoires in COVID-19. Sequencing used immunoSEQ multiplex PCR; TCRdb keeps in-frame clones, though not all of them. The sample carries 30,000 to 40,000 clones, approximately 85% recorded once. The source material was peripheral blood. The receptor set was obtained from a man in his fifties or sixties with active or convalescent COVID-19.

The rearrangement links TRBV6-6 to TRBJ2-2; a weak D match, TRBD1 (5 bases). The CDR3 length is 15 residues. V lost 6 bases, J lost 1 base, and 12 bases lay in between. Germline V gives CDR1 MNHNY, CDR2 SVGAGI (reference sequence). CDR3 nucleotides: TGTGCCAGCAGCCACCTCACAGGGAACACCGGGGAGCTGTTTTTT. It translates to CASSHLTGNTGELFF.

The CDR3 sequence: CASSFGAVRSGNTIYF. DNA for the CDR3: TGCGCCAGCAGCTTTGGGGCCGTGCGCTCTGGAAACACCATATATTTT. This chain connects TRBV5-1 to TRBJ1-3; D might be TRBD1 (5 bases). The length of the CDR3 is 16 residues. The V end was cut by 2 bases, the J end by 0 bases, with 12 bases between. The germline gives CDR1 SGHRS, CDR2 YFSETQ.

The chain has TRBV18 and TRBJ2-5, with TRBD1 as a possible D gene (5 bases). V was clipped by 2 bases and J by 4 bases, with 8 bases between them. The CDR3 spans 13 residues. The germline V gene has CDR1 KGHSH and CDR2 LQKENI. The CDR3 region has the DNA TGTGCCAGCTCACCAAAGGGGTTAGAGACCCAGTACTTC. Its translation: CASSPKGLETQYF.

In its sample, this clone was seen a few times. This chain connects TRBV2 to TRBJ2-6; TRBD2 is a possible D gene (5 bases). Per the germline V gene, CDR1 is SNHLY and CDR2 is FYNNEI. Trimming took 11 bases from V and 2 from J, leaving 16 bases between them. The CDR3 loop spans 15 amino acids. The CDR3 region is CAGEEGVTGANVLTF. The DNA for the CDR3 is TGTGCCGGAGAAGAGGGAGTTACTGGGGCCAACGTCCTGACTTTC.

The rearrangement uses TRBV5-1 and TRBJ2-1; 10 bases fit TRBD1. Germline V gene data show CDR1 as SGHRS and CDR2 as YFSETQ. This CDR3 has 16 residues. V shed 4 bases, J shed 2 bases, and the junction held 6 bases outside the gene matches. DNA for the CDR3: TGCGCCAGCAGCCCACGACAGGGGGCGACCTACAATGAGCAGTTCTTC. Translating it yields CASSPRQGATYNEQFF. Variable domain in full (rest from reference TRBV5-1 and TRBJ2-1): KAGVTQTPRYLIKTRGQQVTLSCSPISGHRSVSWYQQTPGQGLQFLFEYFSETQRNKGNFPGRFSGRQFSNSRSEMNVSTLELGDSALYLCASSPRQGATYNEQFFGPGTRLTVL.

Only one count was recorded for this clone. The CDR3, as DNA: TGTGCCAGCAGTCCCGTTGCGAAAAACATTCAGTACTTC. Residues: CASSPVAKNIQYF. This chain joins TRBV12-3 or TRBV12-4 and TRBJ2-4, with D unresolved. The CDR3 totals 13 residues. Deletions cut 5 bases from V and 4 bases from J, with 9 bases between.

This clone was observed once. One end of the junction fails to match germline, which may point to a read error. The chain combines TRBV6-5 with TRBJ1-4, with D hard to call. Germline V gives CDR1 MNHEY, CDR2 SVGAGI. This CDR3 contains 14 residues. This CDR3 reads CASSPRIFNEKLFF. As DNA, the CDR3 is TGTGCCAGCAGCCCGAGGATATTTAATGAAAAGCTGTTTTTT.

This chain uses TRBV11-3 with TRBJ2-3, with a possible D match to TRBD1 (6 bases). The germline V and J ends were trimmed by 5 bases and 0 bases, with 12 bases remaining between them. CDR3 length equals 15 residues. The germline V gene encodes CDR1 SGHNT and CDR2 YENEEA. The CDR3 DNA is TGTGCCAGCAGCCCGAGGACAGCCAGCACAGATACGCAGTATTTT. The encoded protein is CASSPRTASTDTQYF.

The chain combines TRBV5-5 with TRBJ2-3; D remains unclear. The V and J ends lost 0 bases and 5 bases respectively, with 7 bases between them. The CDR3 covers 13 residues. Germline CDR1 SGHKS, CDR2 YYEKEE (reference sequence). The CDR3 is CASSLGWRDTQYF. The CDR3 bases are TGTGCCAGCAGCTTGGGATGGAGAGATACGCAGTATTTT.

This clone was picked up one time. This rearrangement joins TRBV14 to TRBJ1-2, with TRBD1 matching 9 bases. The CDR3 covers 14 residues. V lost 4 bases and J lost 8; bases outside the gene matches: 8. Germline CDR1 and CDR2: SGHDN and FVKESK. The CDR3 coding sequence is TGTGCCAGCAGCCCCTTCGGACAGGGGAGAGGCTACACCTTC. Its protein product is CASSPFGQGRGYTF.

The chain employs TRBV7-9 and TRBJ1-4, with D possibly TRBD1 on 5 matching bases. This CDR3 region has 14 residues. Germline V gene sequence: CDR1 SEHNR, CDR2 FQNEAQ (reference sequence). V was trimmed by 1 base and J by 8 bases, leaving 11 bases between them. The chain's CDR3 is CASSLGGFWEKLFF. The CDR3 DNA follows: TGTGCCAGCAGCTTAGGGGGCTTTTGGGAAAAACTGTTTTTT. Full variable domain (missing parts from reference TRBV7-9 and TRBJ1-4): DTGVSQNPRHKITKRGQNVTFRCDPISEHNRLYWYRQTLGQGPEFLTYFQNEAQLEKSRLLSDRFSAERPKGSFSTLEIQRTEQGDSAMYLCASSLGGFWEKLFFGSGTQLSVL.

The rearrangement links TRBV9 to TRBJ2-3; D ambiguous. The V gene's germline CDR1 is SGDLS and CDR2 YYNGEE. The length of the CDR3 is 15 residues. V shed 4 bases and J shed 6 bases, with 18 bases lying between them. The DNA for the CDR3 is TGTGCCAGCAGCTTAGACGCGAGACTCCAGGATACGCAGTATTTT. Residues: CASSLDARLQDTQYF. Together with reference TRBV9 and TRBJ2-3, the CDR3 gives the full variable domain: DSGVTQTPKHLITATGQRVTLRCSPRSGDLSVYWYQQSLDQGLQFLIQYYNGEERAKGNILERFSAQQFPDLHSELNLSSLELGDSALYFCASSLDARLQDTQYFGPGTRLTVL.

The rearrangement joins TRBV7-9 to TRBJ2-1; D possibly corresponds to TRBD1 (6 bases). The CDR3 is made up of 14 amino acids. Per germline, CDR1 SEHNR and CDR2 FQNEAQ (reference sequence). Trimming took off 9 bases at V and 5 bases at J, with 17 bases between the two ends. CDR3 nucleotides: TGTGCCAGTCGACAGGCTGGAACTAACAATGAGCAGTTCTTC. Protein product: CASRQAGTNNEQFF. The full variable domain, completed using reference TRBV7-9 and TRBJ2-1, is DTGVSQNPRHKITKRGQNVTFRCDPISEHNRLYWYRQTLGQGPEFLTYFQNEAQLEKSRLLSDRFSAERPKGSFSTLEIQRTEQGDSAMYLCASRQAGTNNEQFFGPGTRLTVL.

This clone was seen a single time. The chain uses TRBV28 and TRBJ1-1; D is uncertain. The CDR3 extends over 10 amino acids. The V end lost 7 bases, the J end lost 10 bases, and 10 bases lay between the germline ends. The germline gives CDR1 MDHEN, CDR2 SYDVKM. In DNA, the CDR3 is TGTGCCAGCACTGGGCCTGGAGCTTTCTTT. This codes for CASTGPGAFF.

This clone has just a few counts. The chain combines TRBV5-4 with TRBJ2-1, with D perhaps TRBD2 (6 bases). Germline values: CDR1 SGHNT, CDR2 YYREEE (reference sequence). The CDR3 runs 16 residues. Trimming left V 0 bases short and J 0 bases short, with 10 bases between. The CDR3 DNA reads as TGTGCCAGCAGCTTGGCCGGGGGAGTCTCCTACAATGAGCAGTTCTTC. Translation: CASSLAGGVSYNEQFF. The full variable domain, completed using reference TRBV5-4 and TRBJ2-1, is ETGVTQSPTHLIKTRGQQVTLRCSSQSGHNTVSWYQQALGQGPQFIFQYYREEENGRGNFPPRFSGLQFPNYSSELNVNALELDDSALYLCASSLAGGVSYNEQFFGPGTRLTVL.

The chain uses TRBV18 and TRBJ1-5; no clear D. Trimming stripped 3 bases from V and 8 bases from J, with 14 bases between. CDR1 is KGHSH and CDR2 is LQKENI in the germline V gene. CDR3 size: 14 residues. CDR3 in amino acids: CASSPFRSVEPQHF. The CDR3 region has the DNA TGTGCCAGCTCACCGTTCAGAAGCGTGGAGCCCCAGCATTTT. Full variable domain (remainder filled in from reference TRBV18 and TRBJ1-5): NAGVMQNPRHLVRRRGQEARLRCSPMKGHSHVYWYRQLPEEGLKFMVYLQKENIIDESGMPKERFSAEFPKEGPSILRIQQVVRGDSAAYFCASSPFRSVEPQHFGDGTRLSIL.

This chain connects TRBV5-1 to TRBJ2-2, with no clear D. The CDR3 contains 16 residues. V was clipped by 4 bases and J by 1 base, with 14 bases between them. CDR1 and CDR2 (germline): SGHRS, YFSETQ. The DNA for the CDR3 is TGCGCCAGCAGCGGTCAGGTATTCCAGAACACCGGGGAGCTGTTTTTT. Its translation: CASSGQVFQNTGELFF.

The chain joins TRBV29-1 to TRBJ2-4; no definite D call. Germline values: CDR1 SQVTM, CDR2 ANQGSEA. The CDR3 spans 15 residues. Trimming removed 4 bases at V and 6 bases at J, with 19 bases between. The DNA of the CDR3 is TGCAGCGTTGTGGGCCCTTTGGCCAACGGAAACATTCAGTACTTC. Amino acid sequence: CSVVGPLANGNIQYF.